Shown below are 28 T cell receptor beta chains from a single sample sequenced in a study of T cell responses to AZD1222 COVID-19 vaccine. Clones were sequenced by immunoSEQ multiplex PCR, and TCRdb holds only the in-frame ones, with some missing. In the table there are some 99,000 clones, 88% of which are singletons. This specimen was peripheral blood, taken 28 days after the second AZD1222 dose. Receptor source: an adult who received the AZD1222 COVID-19 vaccine.

This CDR3 is CASSVVRQTYEQYF. The CDR3 DNA sequence: TGTGCCAGCAGTGTTGTTAGACAGACCTACGAGCAGTACTTC. This chain joins TRBV2 and TRBJ2-7; maybe TRBD1 (5 bases). CDR3 length: 14 residues. The V end lost 4 bases, the J end lost 2 bases, and 12 bases lay between the germline ends. Germline CDR1 and CDR2: SNHLY and FYNNEI.

This chain joins TRBV7-8 and TRBJ1-2; D is unclear. The CDR3 is 14 residues long. V gave up 0 bases and J gave up 8 bases, with 13 bases separating them. Looked up from germline, CDR1 is SGHVS and CDR2 is FQNEAQ. The chain's CDR3 is CASSLADTGDGYTF. CDR3 DNA sequence: TGTGCCAGCAGCTTAGCGGATACTGGCGACGGCTACACCTTC. Looking up the rest from reference TRBV7-8 and TRBJ1-2 gives the full variable domain: GAGVSQSPRYKVAKRGQDVALRCDPISGHVSLFWYQQALGQGPEFLTYFQNEAQLDKSGLPSDRFFAERPEGSVSTLKIQRTQQEDSAVYLCASSLADTGDGYTFGSGTRLTVV.

The J gene is TRBJ2-1, the V gene TRBV4-2; 12 bases line up with TRBD2. J lost 5 bases, V lost 5 bases, and 13 bases had no gene match. Germline CDR1 is LGHNA and CDR2 is YNFKEQ. This CDR3 has 18 residues. The CDR3 nucleotides read TGTGCCAGCAGCTCCTACCTAGCGGGAGGGAAAACGGACAATGAGCAGTTCTTC. Its protein product is CASSSYLAGGKTDNEQFF.

The chain joins TRBV7-9 to TRBJ1-2, with no clear D. Trimming removed 5 bases from V and 0 bases from J, with 7 bases in between. The V gene's germline CDR1 is SEHNR and CDR2 FQNEAQ (reference sequence). The CDR3 loop spans 13 amino acids. The CDR3 here is CASSPRANYGYTF. The DNA for the CDR3 is TGTGCCAGCAGCCCCCGAGCTAACTATGGCTACACCTTC.

The count of this clone is one. The CDR3 DNA reads as TGCAGCGTAGTGACAGGGGGCAGCGAAAAACTGTTTTTT. Translating it yields CSVVTGGSEKLFF. This rearrangement joins TRBV29-1 to TRBJ1-4, with 10 bases matching TRBD1. The CDR3 has 13 residues. Germline trimming cut 6 bases from V and 8 bases from J; bases unmatched to any gene: 6. Germline-derived CDR1 and CDR2 are SQVTM and ANQGSEA.

The gene calls are TRBV5-4 and TRBJ2-2; D uncertain. Trimming took 4 bases from V and 6 from J, leaving 7 bases between them. CDR1 and CDR2 (germline): SGHNT, YYREEE (reference sequence). This CDR3 comprises 12 residues. In DNA, the CDR3 is TGTGCCAGCAGCCCACATTCCGGGGAGCTGTTTTTT. Its translation is CASSPHSGELFF.

The chain joins TRBV20-1 to TRBJ1-2, with 8 nucleotides matching TRBD1. V lost 5 bases to trimming and J lost 7 bases; unmatched junction nucleotides: 3. This CDR3 comprises 11 residues. Germline V lookup: CDR1 DFQATT, CDR2 SNEGSKA (reference sequence). This chain's CDR3 is CSASGTGGYTF. For the CDR3, the DNA is TGCAGTGCTTCCGGGACAGGTGGCTACACCTTC.

The chain links TRBV5-1 to TRBJ1-2; the match to TRBD1 covers 7 bases. This CDR3 spans 15 amino acids. Losses at the gene ends were 6 bases for V and 0 bases for J; bases not matched to a gene: 8. Germline V gene sequence: CDR1 SGHRS, CDR2 YFSETQ. As DNA, the CDR3 is TGCGCCAGCACCGAGGGACAGTTTCCTAACTATGGCTACACCTTC. Its translation is CASTEGQFPNYGYTF.

This sequence joins TRBV30 and TRBJ2-5; 8 bases are a match to TRBD2. Germline CDR1 and CDR2: GTSNPN and SVGIG (reference sequence). The V and J ends lost 0 bases and 4 bases, in that order; junction bases with no gene match: 7. The CDR3 has 15 residues. CDR3 in DNA: TGTGCCTGGAGTGTCGGGAGGGCCAATTTAGAGACCCAGTACTTC. Its translation is CAWSVGRANLETQYF.

This clone was observed a single time. The chain recombines TRBV29-1 with TRBJ2-7, with 8 positions matching TRBD1. The CDR3 totals 13 residues. The V and J ends lost 6 bases and 0 bases, in that order; junction bases with no gene match: 4. Germline V CDR1 and CDR2: SQVTM, ANQGSEA. Here the CDR3 DNA reads TGCAGCGTCCTGGACAGGGCCTCCTACGAGCAGTACTTC. This codes for CSVLDRASYEQYF.

The CDR3 loop is CASSPLTSGHSGANVLTF. CDR3 DNA sequence: TGTGCCAGCTCACCATTGACTAGCGGCCACTCTGGGGCCAACGTCCTGACTTTC. This sequence joins TRBV18 and TRBJ2-6; 9 bases are shared with TRBD2. Germline CDR1 is KGHSH and CDR2 is LQKENI. The V and J ends lost 2 bases and 0 bases, in that order; junction bases with no gene match: 5. CDR3 length equals 18 residues.

The CDR3 sequence: CASSRSGTGGAGELFF. Here the CDR3 DNA reads TGTGCCAGCAGCAGGTCCGGGACAGGGGGGGCCGGGGAGCTGTTTTTT. The V call is TRBV27, the J call TRBJ2-2; 11 nucleotides line up with TRBD1. After removal of 6 bases from V and 6 bases from J, the junction contained 9 bases not matched to a gene. Germline V lookup: CDR1 MNHEY, CDR2 SMNVEV (reference sequence). The CDR3 extends over 16 amino acids.

This chain joins TRBV30 and TRBJ1-1; a weak D match, TRBD1 (5 bases). V was shortened by 4 bases and J by 4 bases, with 13 bases between the two germline ends. The CDR3 loop spans 13 amino acids. Germline V lookup: CDR1 GTSNPN, CDR2 SVGIG (reference sequence). CDR3 protein: CAWNRAGGTEAFF. In nucleotides, the CDR3 is TGTGCCTGGAACAGAGCTGGGGGCACTGAAGCTTTCTTT.

V and J are TRBV30 and TRBJ1-5; D perhaps matches TRBD1 (5 bases). The CDR3 is 12 amino acids. Germline loops: CDR1 GTSNPN, CDR2 SVGIG (reference sequence). V was clipped by 5 bases and J by 14 bases, with 19 bases between them. Written as DNA, the CDR3 is TGTGCCTGGGGACGACCCCAGGGTAGCAAGCATTTT. This encodes CAWGRPQGSKHF.

This chain uses TRBV19 with TRBJ1-3; maybe TRBD1 (6 bases). The CDR3 has 15 residues. V lost 10 bases, J lost 2 bases, and 18 bases lay in between. In germline, CDR1 is LNHDA, CDR2 SQIVND (reference sequence). DNA for the CDR3: TGTGCCACCCTCGGGTCACAGGGCCCTGGAAACACCATATATTTT. Its translation: CATLGSQGPGNTIYF.

The table lists this clone with a count of one. The chain joins TRBV18 to TRBJ1-2; tentatively, D is TRBD1 (6 bases). The V gene's germline CDR1 is KGHSH and CDR2 LQKENI. The CDR3 length is 14 residues. V was clipped by 1 base and J by 2 bases, with 8 bases between them. This CDR3 reads CASSPLDSNYGYTF. The DNA of the CDR3 is TGTGCCAGCTCACCACTGGACAGCAACTATGGCTACACCTTC.

The V call is TRBV7-4, the J call TRBJ1-6; D is unclear. Per the germline V gene, CDR1 is SGHVT and CDR2 is SQSDAQ. This CDR3 region has 16 residues. Trimming left V 4 bases short and J 13 bases short, with 23 bases between. In DNA form, the CDR3 reads TGTGCCAGCAGCTCGACACCCGGAGTCCCGTATTGGCCCCTCCACTTT. Residues: CASSSTPGVPYWPLHF.

This chain links TRBV5-1 with TRBJ2-3; D is undetermined. Trimming removed 4 bases at V and 4 bases at J, with 16 bases between. Germline loops: CDR1 SGHRS, CDR2 YFSETQ. The CDR3 contains 15 residues. For the CDR3, the DNA is TGCGCCAGCAGCATTACTACAACAGATCCAGATACGCAGTATTTT. As protein: CASSITTTDPDTQYF.

There are a few counts of this clone. This chain joins TRBV5-6 and TRBJ1-4; D is undetermined. CDR3 length equals 16 residues. Deletions cut 0 bases from V and 7 bases from J, with 16 bases between. Germline-derived CDR1 and CDR2 are SGHDT and YYEEEE. The CDR3 sequence is CASSLAGEGTGEKLFF. In DNA, the CDR3 is TGTGCCAGCAGCTTGGCCGGGGAAGGAACGGGTGAAAAACTGTTTTTT.

This chain connects TRBV28 to TRBJ2-7; 10 bases map to TRBD2. Germline V gene lookup returns CDR1 MDHEN and CDR2 SYDVKM. Losses at the gene ends were 6 bases for V and 3 bases for J; bases not matched to a gene: 8. The CDR3 loop spans 15 amino acids. The CDR3 DNA reads TGTGCCAGCAGGTACCTACTAGCGGGACTCTACGAGCAGTACTTC. Translated, it gives CASRYLLAGLYEQYF.

This rearrangement joins TRBV5-4 to TRBJ2-7, with D unresolved. V was cut by 2 bases and J by 5 bases, with 5 bases left in between. The CDR3 sequence is 11 residues long. Looked up from germline, CDR1 is SGHNT and CDR2 is YYREEE (reference sequence). CDR3 residues: CASSFLDEQYF. The CDR3 DNA sequence: TGTGCCAGCAGCTTTCTGGACGAGCAGTACTTC.

The gene calls are TRBV18 and TRBJ2-1, with 12 bases matching TRBD2. CDR1 KGHSH and CDR2 LQKENI come from the germline V gene. J gave up 5 bases and V 3 bases, and 8 bases lay outside the gene matches. There are 17 residues in the CDR3. The CDR3: CASSPATSGSAHNEQFF. The CDR3 bases are TGTGCCAGCTCACCCGCGACTAGCGGGAGCGCCCACAATGAGCAGTTCTTC.

This chain joins TRBV4-1 and TRBJ1-5; TRBD1 matches at 9 bases. The CDR3 is made up of 15 amino acids. From germline, CDR1 is MGHRA and CDR2 YSYEKL. Germline trimming cut 4 bases from V and 6 bases from J; bases unmatched to any gene: 7. The CDR3 sequence is CASSLGTGSSQPQHF. The CDR3 bases are TGCGCCAGCAGCCTCGGGACAGGGTCGTCTCAGCCCCAGCATTTT.

The CDR3 DNA sequence: TGTGCCAGTAGCCTCGGATCAGCCTACGAGCAGTACTTC. Amino acid sequence: CASSLGSAYEQYF. The rearrangement links TRBV19 to TRBJ2-7, with D uncertain. V lost 6 bases and J lost 2, with 11 bases in between. The CDR3 consists of 13 residues. Germline V gene sequence: CDR1 LNHDA, CDR2 SQIVND (reference sequence).

The chain has TRBV5-1 and TRBJ1-6; TRBD1 is a possible D gene (5 bases). CDR3 size: 16 residues. The V end lost 4 bases, the J end lost 2 bases, and 13 bases lay between the germline ends. Germline CDR1 and CDR2: SGHRS and YFSETQ. This chain's CDR3 is CASSPGTDAYNSPLHF. CDR3 nucleotide sequence: TGCGCCAGCAGCCCCGGGACGGACGCCTATAATTCACCCCTCCACTTT.

This rearrangement joins TRBV30 to TRBJ1-6; TRBD1 is a possible D gene (5 bases). The V gene's germline CDR1 is GTSNPN and CDR2 SVGIG (reference sequence). The ends were cut back, 0 bases at V and 6 bases at J, with 15 bases in the middle. The CDR3 has 16 residues. The CDR3 DNA follows: TGTGCCTGGAGTGTCCGCCAGGGCGTTAGTAATTCACCCCTCCACTTT. It is translated as CAWSVRQGVSNSPLHF.

The chain combines TRBV10-3 with TRBJ2-7; TRBD2 agrees at 9 bases. Germline assignment: CDR1 ENHRY and CDR2 SYGVKD. The CDR3 is made up of 17 amino acids. V trimming: 3 bases; J trimming: 4 bases; junction bases outside the gene matches: 13. This CDR3 reads CAISDQVAGELGYEQYF. The CDR3 DNA reads TGTGCCATCAGTGATCAGGTAGCGGGAGAGCTCGGATACGAGCAGTACTTC.

The rearrangement uses TRBV28 and TRBJ1-2; 7 nucleotides line up with TRBD1. This CDR3 spans 15 amino acids. Germline V lookup: CDR1 MDHEN, CDR2 SYDVKM. After removal of 2 bases from V and 2 bases from J, the junction contained 5 bases not matched to a gene. CDR3 sequence reads: CASSLVVTGNYGYTF. Here the CDR3 DNA reads TGTGCCAGCAGTTTAGTGGTGACAGGGAACTATGGCTACACCTTC.